Listed here are 9 T cell receptor beta chains from one sample, sequenced in a study of response to subunit inactivated influenza vaccine. TCRdb reprocessed the RT-PCR reads with MiXCR, giving one entry per CDR3 protein. The profile shows about 700,000 distinct CDR3 sequences, roughly 13% of them singletons. The source was PBMCs from blood, collected 14 days before vaccination. The receptor set was obtained from a man over 45 who received an inactivated influenza vaccine.

The J gene is TRBJ2-3, the V gene TRBV2; 9 nucleotides line up with TRBD1. CDR3 length: 16 amino acids. V lost 3 bases, J lost 3 bases, and 7 bases stayed unmatched. From germline, CDR1 is SNHLY and CDR2 FYNNEI. CDR3 in amino acids: CASSDPSDRGTDTQYF. The CDR3 coding sequence is TGTGCCAGCAGTGACCCCTCGGACAGGGGAACAGATACGCAGTATTTT. Looking up the rest from reference TRBV2 and TRBJ2-3 gives the full variable domain: EPEVTQTPSHQVTQMGQEVILRCVPISNHLYFYWYRQILGQKVEFLVSFYNNEISEKSEIFDDQFSVERPDGSNFTLKIRSTKLEDSAMYFCASSDPSDRGTDTQYFGPGTRLTVL.

The chain couples TRBV6-2 or TRBV6-3 to TRBJ2-7; maybe TRBD2 (5 bases). V lost 2 bases and J 0 bases, leaving 14 bases between the germline ends. This CDR3 is built from 16 residues. Germline lookup yields CDR1 MNHEY and CDR2 SVGEGT. This CDR3 is CASSYVRGLSSYEQYF. As DNA, the CDR3 is TGTGCCAGCAGTTACGTGCGCGGGCTTAGCTCCTACGAGCAGTACTTC.

The chain is built from TRBV28 and TRBJ2-5; no reliable D call. CDR3 size: 12 residues. Germline CDR1 and CDR2: MDHEN and SYDVKM. Trimming removed 8 bases at V and 1 base at J, with 8 bases between. The CDR3: CASAYPQETQYF. CDR3 DNA sequence: TGTGCCAGCGCGTACCCCCAAGAGACCCAGTACTTC.

This clonotype was counted a few times. The rearrangement uses TRBV20-1 and TRBJ2-7, with D hard to call. The germline V gene has CDR1 DFQATT and CDR2 SNEGSKA (reference sequence). Trimming removed 0 bases at V and 2 bases at J, with 11 bases between. This CDR3 spans 14 amino acids. This CDR3 is CSARDRVGAYEQYF. In nucleotides, the CDR3 is TGCAGTGCTAGAGACCGGGTGGGCGCCTACGAGCAGTACTTC.

This clonotype was seen ten or more times. The chain recombines TRBV5-5 with TRBJ2-7; the D is unclear. The germline V gene has CDR1 SGHKS and CDR2 YYEKEE (reference sequence). The CDR3 is 15 amino acids. V was pared by 5 bases and J by 1 base, with 16 bases between. DNA for the CDR3: TGTGCCAGCAGTTCGTGGGAAAGGTATTCCTACGAGCAGTACTTC. Translation: CASSSWERYSYEQYF.

Only a few counts were recorded for this clonotype. The V and J genes are TRBV11-2 and TRBJ2-1, with 13 bases fitting TRBD2. Germline V lookup: CDR1 SGHAT, CDR2 FQNNGV. V shed 5 bases, J shed 15 bases, and the junction held 10 bases outside the gene matches. CDR3 size: 14 residues. CDR3 in amino acids: CASSQTSGRGLGFF. Written as DNA, the CDR3 is TGTGCCAGCAGCCAAACTAGCGGGAGGGGTTTGGGGTTCTTC.

This chain connects TRBV4-3 to TRBJ2-2, with D perhaps TRBD2 (5 bases). CDR1 and CDR2 (germline): LGHNA, YSLEER. This CDR3 is 16 amino acids long. V was cut by 0 bases and J by 5 bases, with 13 bases left in between. The CDR3: CASSQDIARATGELFF. The CDR3 DNA reads TGCGCCAGCAGCCAAGATATCGCGCGGGCGACCGGGGAGCTGTTTTTT.

This clonotype was counted between two and nine times. This chain connects TRBV5-1 to TRBJ2-1; TRBD1 aligns across 10 bases. Germline V CDR1 and CDR2: SGHRS, YFSETQ. J was trimmed by 4 bases and V by 4 bases; bases with no gene match: 5. The CDR3 totals 15 residues. The CDR3 loop reads CASSQPGQGYNEQFF. The CDR3 DNA follows: TGCGCCAGCAGCCAACCGGGACAGGGGTACAATGAGCAGTTCTTC.

This clonotype appeared a few times. The chain employs TRBV20-1 and TRBJ2-7; TRBD1 matches 11 bases. The CDR3 totals 17 residues. Germline CDR1 DFQATT, CDR2 SNEGSKA (reference sequence). V was pared by 6 bases and J by 1 base, with 14 bases of the junction left unmatched. The CDR3 spells CSAPQAGTGGSSYEQYF. The CDR3 bases are TGCAGTGCCCCGCAGGCTGGGACAGGGGGGAGTTCCTACGAGCAGTACTTC.